Below are 10 T cell receptor beta chains sequenced from a single sample in a study of blood T cell repertoires in COVID-19. The data were produced by immunoSEQ multiplex PCR, yet TCRdb's version contains in-frame clones alone and is incomplete. The sample consists of approximately 190,000 clones, about 86% of them appearing once. The sample comprised peripheral blood. Receptors were obtained from a man younger than 40 with active or convalescent COVID-19.

The chain couples TRBV6-1 to TRBJ2-3; 8 bases align to TRBD2. Germline V gives CDR1 MNHNS, CDR2 SASEGT. The CDR3 contains 15 residues. The ends lost 2 bases at V and 4 bases at J; junction bases unmatched: 5. The CDR3 sequence: CASSESAGGSDTQYF. CDR3 bases: TGTGCCAGCAGTGAATCCGCGGGGGGATCAGATACGCAGTATTTT.

This sequence joins TRBV7-9 and TRBJ1-1; possibly TRBD1 for D (6 bases). V was shortened by 6 bases and J by 6 bases, with 17 bases between the two germline ends. The CDR3 loop spans 14 amino acids. The V gene's germline CDR1 is SEHNR and CDR2 FQNEAQ (reference sequence). CDR3 amino acids: CASRIGGGAPEAFF. CDR3 bases: TGTGCCAGCAGGATCGGTGGGGGGGCGCCTGAAGCTTTCTTT. The full variable domain, its missing parts supplied by reference TRBV7-9 and TRBJ1-1, is DTGVSQNPRHKITKRGQNVTFRCDPISEHNRLYWYRQTLGQGPEFLTYFQNEAQLEKSRLLSDRFSAERPKGSFSTLEIQRTEQGDSAMYLCASRIGGGAPEAFFGQGTRLTVV.

The V call is TRBV19, the J call TRBJ1-1; perhaps TRBD1 as D (6 bases). CDR1 and CDR2 (germline): LNHDA, SQIVND (reference sequence). The CDR3 runs 15 residues. V was cut by 7 bases and J by 5 bases, with 20 bases left in between. The CDR3 bases are TGTGCCAGTACTAGGCGGATTGGGCAGGGGACTGAAGCTTTCTTT. Protein: CASTRRIGQGTEAFF.

The J gene is TRBJ1-1, the V gene TRBV27, with D maybe TRBD1 (6 bases). The CDR3 spans 14 residues. V lost 3 bases and J lost 5, with 13 bases in between. The germline V gene encodes CDR1 MNHEY and CDR2 SMNVEV (reference sequence). CDR3 DNA: TGTGCCAGCAGTTTTGGGGGCGGTGGGACTGAAGCTTTCTTT. It is translated as CASSFGGGGTEAFF.

This clone showed up just a few times. The chain couples TRBV19 to TRBJ2-6, with D perhaps TRBD1 (5 bases). The CDR3 has 17 amino acids. V lost 5 bases and J lost 0, with 14 bases in between. Germline assignment: CDR1 LNHDA and CDR2 SQIVND (reference sequence). The CDR3 reads CASSLLPQGSGANVLTF. CDR3 nucleotides: TGTGCCAGTAGTCTCCTCCCCCAGGGCTCTGGGGCCAACGTCCTGACTTTC.

The V gene is TRBV27, the J gene TRBJ2-2; a weak D match, TRBD1 (5 bases). The V and J ends lost 7 bases and 4 bases respectively, with 13 bases between them. The CDR3 has 14 amino acids. The germline V gene has CDR1 MNHEY and CDR2 SMNVEV (reference sequence). Here the CDR3 reads CASTTLGLTGELFF. In DNA form, the CDR3 reads TGTGCCAGCACTACTTTGGGGCTCACCGGGGAGCTGTTTTTT.

The chain links TRBV6-1 to TRBJ1-6; D not certain. Germline V gene sequence: CDR1 MNHNS, CDR2 SASEGT. Trimming stripped 0 bases from V and 0 bases from J, with 12 bases between. The CDR3 is 18 residues long. Here the CDR3 reads CASSEASGYSSYNSPLHF. CDR3 nucleotides: TGTGCCAGCAGTGAAGCTTCCGGCTACAGCTCCTATAATTCACCCCTCCACTTT.

V and J are TRBV3-1 (or the pseudogene TRBV3-2) and TRBJ1-4; perhaps TRBD1 as D (6 bases). V was trimmed by 2 bases and J by 4 bases, leaving 11 bases between them. Per germline, CDR1 LGHDT and CDR2 YNNKEL (reference sequence). CDR3 length equals 15 residues. The CDR3 DNA reads TGTGCCAGCAGCCAACTGAGGGGGTATAATGAAAAACTGTTTTTT. Amino acid sequence: CASSQLRGYNEKLFF.

The V and J genes are TRBV9 and TRBJ1-1; a possible D gene is TRBD1 (6 bases). The ends were cut back, 3 bases at V and 4 bases at J, with 13 bases in the middle. The germline V gene has CDR1 SGDLS and CDR2 YYNGEE. The CDR3 spans 14 residues. In DNA, the CDR3 is TGTGCCAGCAGCGAAGGGGGTCGTGGCACTGAAGCTTTCTTT. Translation gives CASSEGGRGTEAFF.

This chain connects TRBV11-2 to TRBJ1-1; TRBD1 matches 11 bases. From germline, CDR1 is SGHAT and CDR2 FQNNGV. V gave up 5 bases and J gave up 3 bases; unmatched junction bases: 5. The CDR3 has 15 residues. The CDR3 sequence is CASSVGQGADTEAFF. In DNA, the CDR3 is TGTGCCAGCAGCGTTGGACAGGGGGCGGACACTGAAGCTTTCTTT.